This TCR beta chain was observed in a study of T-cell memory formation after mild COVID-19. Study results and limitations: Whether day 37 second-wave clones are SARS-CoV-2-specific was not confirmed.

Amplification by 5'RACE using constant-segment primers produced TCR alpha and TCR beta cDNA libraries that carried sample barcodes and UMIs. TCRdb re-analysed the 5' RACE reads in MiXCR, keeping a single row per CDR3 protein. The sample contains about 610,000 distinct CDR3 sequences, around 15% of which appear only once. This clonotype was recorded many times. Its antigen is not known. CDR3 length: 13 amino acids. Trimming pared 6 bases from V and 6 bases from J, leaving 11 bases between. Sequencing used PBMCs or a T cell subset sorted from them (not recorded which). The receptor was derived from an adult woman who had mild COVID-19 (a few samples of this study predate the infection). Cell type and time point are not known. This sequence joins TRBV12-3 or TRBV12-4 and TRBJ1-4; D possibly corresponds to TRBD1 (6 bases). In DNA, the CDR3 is TGTGCCAGCAGCCACCACAGGGATGAAAAACTGTTTTTT. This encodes CASSHHRDEKLFF.